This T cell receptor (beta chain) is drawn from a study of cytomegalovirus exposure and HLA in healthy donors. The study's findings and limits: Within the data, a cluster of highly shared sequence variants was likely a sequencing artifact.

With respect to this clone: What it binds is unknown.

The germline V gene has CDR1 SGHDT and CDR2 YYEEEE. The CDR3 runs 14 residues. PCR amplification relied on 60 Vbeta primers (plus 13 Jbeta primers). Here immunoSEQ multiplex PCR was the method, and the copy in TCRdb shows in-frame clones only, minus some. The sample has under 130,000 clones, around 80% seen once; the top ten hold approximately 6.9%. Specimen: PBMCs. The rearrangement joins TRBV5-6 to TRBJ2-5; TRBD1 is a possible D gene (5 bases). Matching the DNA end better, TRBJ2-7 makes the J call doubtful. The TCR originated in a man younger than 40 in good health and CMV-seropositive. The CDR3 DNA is TGTGCCAGCAGCACGGACACCAACCCGTACGAGCAGTACTTC. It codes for CASSTDTNPYEQYF.